This TCR beta chain was documented in a study of CD8+CD57+ T cells in acquired aplastic anemia. About the research overall: Quantities of DNA derived from sorted CD4+ and CD8+ cells averaged around 3 ug. Findings and limits, study-wide: Found in both controls and patients were some 31 CD8+ CDR3 sequences.

Notes on this clonotype: No antigen is known for it. A much larger clone sits a single nucleotide away, making a read error possible. Lacking the conserved final phenylalanine or tryptophan, this CDR3 likely reflects a read error.

Trimming cost V 2 bases and J 4 bases, with 14 bases left between them. The CDR3 covers 15 residues. Germline-derived CDR1 and CDR2 are MNHEY and SVGAGI. TCR beta VDJ combinations and CDR3 sequences were profiled from genomic DNA. TCRdb processed the reads anew with MiXCR; each CDR3 protein has one entry. The table shows approximately 81,000 distinct CDR3 sequences, with about 45% occurring only once. The chain uses TRBV6-5 and TRBJ1-2; D is perhaps TRBD1 (6 bases). This TCR was recovered from a human donor in good health, serving as a control. Sequenced sample: sorted CD4+, CD8+, or CD8+CD57+ T cells (not recorded which) from PBMCs. The CDR3 coding sequence is TGTGCCAGCAGTTACGATGGGGACAACCCCTATGGCTACACCCTC. The encoded protein is CASSYDGDNPYGYTL.